This record concerns one T cell receptor (beta chain) sequence. Its target is unknown. This sample includes further DNA sequences coding for the same CDR3. The data belong to a study of somatic mutations in cytotoxic T cells in rheumatoid arthritis. About the research overall: Flow sorting yielded some V beta antibody-stained T-cell populations at nearly 100% purity, among them V beta1+ cells sequenced for TCRB.

Study outcomes and limitations: Healthy controls showed no age-related rise in CD8+ clonality, whereas rheumatoid arthritis patients did. Rheumatoid arthritis patients and age-matched healthy controls showed no significant difference in CD8+ T-cell clonality.

V dropped 5 bases and J dropped 0 bases, with 11 bases sitting between them. The CDR3 length is 16 residues. From germline, CDR1 is SGHAT and CDR2 FQNNGV. Measured with immunoSEQ multiplex PCR; TCRdb has only the in-frame clones, and not every one. The sample shows 6,000 to 7,500 clones, 80% to 90% of them seen only once. The TCR was taken from a woman aged 65 to 85 with rheumatoid arthritis. The chain uses TRBV11-2 and TRBJ1-6, with no clear D. The sample comprised CD8+ T cells sorted from blood. The CDR3 region has the DNA TGTGCCAGCAGCCTCCGACTGAGCTCCTATAATTCACCCCTCCACTTT. As protein: CASSLRLSSYNSPLHF.